The T cell receptor (beta chain) described here comes from a study of beta chain features in type 1 diabetes. cDNA synthesis used the whole RNA isolate, giving expressed TCRB sequences. The method was immunoSEQ multiplex PCR; TCRdb's version includes in-frame clones alone and lacks a portion of them. The table lists around 140,000 clones, around an eighth of them singletons. CDR1 and CDR2 from the germline V gene are GTSNPN and SVGIG (reference sequence). CDR3 length: 13 residues. With 0 bases removed from V and 0 bases from J, the gap between germline ends came to 3 bases. This clone was picked up a small number of times. What it binds is unknown. Other DNA variants within this sample encode the same CDR3. Notes on the study in general: When Type 1 diabetes patients were examined, their TCRB CDR3s proved moderately but significantly shorter in all four CD4+ subsets.

Sample: central memory CD4+ T cells from blood. The rearrangement joins TRBV30 to TRBJ1-3; D gene uncertain. This clonotype originated in a young man with type 1 diabetes. The CDR3 is CAWSVGSGNTIYF. The CDR3 DNA is TGTGCCTGGAGTGTCGGCTCTGGAAACACCATATATTTT. Full variable domain (rest looked up from reference TRBV30 and TRBJ1-3): SQTIHQWPATLVQPVGSPLSLECTVEGTSNPNLYWYRQAAGRGLQLLFYSVGIGQISSEVPQNLSASRPQDRQFILSSKKLLLSDSGFYLCAWSVGSGNTIYFGEGSWLTVV.